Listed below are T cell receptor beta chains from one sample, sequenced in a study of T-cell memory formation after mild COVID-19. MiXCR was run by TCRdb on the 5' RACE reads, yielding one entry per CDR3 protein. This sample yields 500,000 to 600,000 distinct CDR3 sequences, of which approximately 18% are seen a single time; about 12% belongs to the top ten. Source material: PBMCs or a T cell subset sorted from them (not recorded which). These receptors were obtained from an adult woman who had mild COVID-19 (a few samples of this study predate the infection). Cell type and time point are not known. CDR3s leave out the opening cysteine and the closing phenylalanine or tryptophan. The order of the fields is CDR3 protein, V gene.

CDR3 protein: ASSPVQGPNNEQF
V gene: TRBV11-3

CDR3 protein: ASRHRDRAYEQY
V gene: TRBV19

CDR3 protein: ASSPGHDPPQY
V gene: TRBV9

CDR3 protein: SASLGQRGPYEQY
V gene: TRBV20-1

CDR3 protein: ATGPRRETQY
V gene: TRBV19

CDR3 protein: ASRKRELRETQY
V gene: TRBV6-5

CDR3 protein: ASSLESERLAGRDNEQF
V gene: TRBV7-3

CDR3 protein: ASSPQAGGLTYEQY
V gene: TRBV9

CDR3 protein: ASSYRVPNEKLF
V gene: TRBV7-2

CDR3 protein: ASNHPVRFDEQY
V gene: TRBV7-9

CDR3 protein: ATSGWTGLRGYEQY
V gene: TRBV15

CDR3 protein: SVDDSMNTEAF
V gene: TRBV29-1

CDR3 protein: ASTQAGAANIQY
V gene: TRBV6-2/TRBV6-3

CDR3 protein: ATQQGNTGELF
V gene: TRBV24-1

CDR3 protein: ASSGAGEEVVGQPQH
V gene: TRBV2

CDR3 protein: ASSGRDRGLNTEAF
V gene: TRBV9

CDR3 protein: ASTRTSGVSYNEQF
V gene: TRBV25-1

CDR3 protein: ASRTGQVRTEAF
V gene: TRBV5-6

CDR3 protein: ASSAGQTYEQY
V gene: TRBV2

CDR3 protein: ASSLGQRDTQY
V gene: TRBV5-1

CDR3 protein: ASSPVGQKETQY
V gene: TRBV18

CDR3 protein: ASSKDRGHYSSYEQY
V gene: TRBV7-9

CDR3 protein: ASNENPTAEQF
V gene: TRBV5-1

CDR3 protein: ASSQDPGLAGGIGREQF
V gene: TRBV4-3

CDR3 protein: ATSDPGRENNQPQH
V gene: TRBV24-1

CDR3 protein: ASSFMGAEVETQY
V gene: TRBV5-4

CDR3 protein: ASRREGGGYEQY
V gene: TRBV19

CDR3 protein: AISAGVDYNSPLH
V gene: TRBV10-3

CDR3 protein: SAPRGGLNTEAF
V gene: TRBV20-1

CDR3 protein: ASSLVPETQY
V gene: TRBV7-2

CDR3 protein: ATSDRGKDTQY
V gene: TRBV24-1

CDR3 protein: ASSNRSGVRGYDEQF
V gene: TRBV7-3

CDR3 protein: ASSLPGSSYNEQF
V gene: TRBV12-3/TRBV12-4

CDR3 protein: ATSSAVPDTQY
V gene: TRBV15

CDR3 protein: ASSFSGGAYEQY
V gene: TRBV5-1

CDR3 protein: SARDSGTGGYTEAF
V gene: TRBV20-1

CDR3 protein: ATSDFMDSGETQY
V gene: TRBV24-1

CDR3 protein: ASSLGQFNSPLH
V gene: TRBV7-6

CDR3 protein: ATTGTPPNVLT
V gene: TRBV6-2/TRBV6-3

CDR3 protein: ASSSQAGVGYNEQF
V gene: TRBV7-2

CDR3 protein: SESTSETQY
V gene: TRBV20-1

CDR3 protein: SARPGQNYEQY
V gene: TRBV20-1

CDR3 protein: SAAPTGEAF
V gene: TRBV20-1

CDR3 protein: ASSVPRGEGDADGYT
V gene: TRBV9

CDR3 protein: ASSLDPRSMY
V gene: TRBV11-2

CDR3 protein: AWSRTPNTEAF
V gene: TRBV30

CDR3 protein: ASSHEAESYPPYEQY
V gene: TRBV6-5

CDR3 protein: ASSYSGGRFYEQY
V gene: TRBV6-5

CDR3 protein: ASSFGGTGNQPQH
V gene: TRBV6-2/TRBV6-3

CDR3 protein: ASSESGGGETQY
V gene: TRBV25-1

CDR3 protein: ASSSDVGSGTGEQF
V gene: TRBV4-1

CDR3 protein: ASSLAVSEAF
V gene: TRBV7-9

CDR3 protein: ASSNRDRGDTEAF
V gene: TRBV18

CDR3 protein: ASSVSGQGRLETQY
V gene: TRBV9

CDR3 protein: SASLGQGRETQY
V gene: TRBV20-1